The rows below give T cell receptor beta chains drawn from one sample of a study of blood T cell repertoires in COVID-19. TCRdb's table, derived via immunoSEQ multiplex PCR, lists solely in-frame clones and lacks some. The sample has 50,000 to 70,000 clones, roughly 82% seen once. The specimen sequenced was peripheral blood. The origin of the receptors is a woman in her sixties or seventies with acute or convalescent COVID-19. CDR3s include the opening cysteine and the closing phenylalanine or tryptophan. Size is stated for part of the rows, as once, few or many counts, or as a class when the clone is expanded.

TRBV10-2	once	CASGPPSGGAAGELFF
TRBV11-1	-	CASSTQGDYGYTF
TRBV5-1	-	CASRPDRVDTEAFF
TRBV6-6	-	CASSMAVGVHEQFF
TRBV2	-	CASSLSTDTQYF
TRBV5-1	once	CASSSPTGGVNYGYTF
TRBV10-2	-	CASAGQLVPEQYF
TRBV5-1	-	CASSLQGAGADTQYF
TRBV27	-	CASSPPGISRVETQYF
TRBV5-1	-	CASSLGTGGTRNYGYTF
TRBV27	-	CAVHRGPNYGYTF
TRBV6-5	-	CASSTGTGGDGYTF
TRBV19	-	CASNSGGAHEQFF
TRBV6-2/TRBV6-3	-	CASSVDRSYGYTF
TRBV5-5	-	CASSPTGNQETQYF
TRBV29-1	-	CSVAEQGSTDTQYF
TRBV5-1	-	CASSFSGGAADTQYF